One and the same sample provided the 6 T cell receptor beta chains below, sequenced in a study of blood T cells in healthy people across ages. The use of a sample-barcoded 5' primer and a J-beta primer mix characterized a second PCR of roughly 6 to 11 cycles. TCRdb fed the 5' RACE reads into MiXCR, producing one record per CDR3 protein. The sample lists roughly 700,000 distinct CDR3 sequences; approximately 25% were seen once. A further study also used this sample, focusing on T cells of mothers and their children.

The sample was blood. These receptors came from a boy aged 10-17 years in good health.

This clonotype was counted only a few times. This chain uses TRBV28 with TRBJ1-6, with 7 bases aligning to TRBD1. Losses at the gene ends were 2 bases for V and 2 bases for J; bases not matched to a gene: 3. CDR3 size: 16 residues. Germline V CDR1 and CDR2: MDHEN, SYDVKM. CDR3 nucleotide sequence: TGTGCCAGCAGTTTAAGGGGGCCCGCCTATAATTCACCCCTCCACTTT. Amino acid sequence: CASSLRGPAYNSPLHF.

The chain recombines TRBV24-1 with TRBJ2-1; a possible D gene is TRBD1 (7 bases). The germline V and J ends were trimmed by 5 bases and 3 bases, with 13 bases remaining between them. The CDR3 has 15 amino acids. From germline, CDR1 is KGHDR and CDR2 SFDVKD. The CDR3 is CATSAHRGGYNEQFF. The CDR3 region has the DNA TGTGCCACCAGTGCCCACAGGGGAGGCTACAATGAGCAGTTCTTC.

This clonotype was counted a few times. V is TRBV7-2 and J is TRBJ2-4; D remains unclear. The CDR3 spans 18 residues. V lost 2 bases to trimming and J lost 0 bases, with 17 bases between them. Germline V CDR1 and CDR2: SGHTA, FQGNSA. The CDR3 loop reads CASSLSPVAVLAKNIQYF. The CDR3 nucleotides are TGTGCCAGCAGCTTATCCCCGGTGGCGGTACTAGCCAAAAACATTCAGTACTTC.

The chain links TRBV12-3 or TRBV12-4 to TRBJ1-4; D remains ambiguous. This CDR3 region has 13 residues. Trimming shortened V by 5 bases and J by 1 base, and 5 bases separated the two germline ends. The DNA for the CDR3 is TGTGCCAGCAGTCCCCGAACTAATGAAAAACTGTTTTTT. It codes for CASSPRTNEKLFF.

The chain recombines TRBV7-2 with TRBJ2-1; 7 nucleotides agree with TRBD2. CDR1 and CDR2 from the germline V gene are SGHTA and FQGNSA. The CDR3 extends over 17 amino acids. V trimming: 7 bases; J trimming: 5 bases; junction bases outside the gene matches: 17. CDR3 bases: TGTGCCAGCACCGAACTCCCCCCGGCTAGCGGAAACAATGAGCAGTTCTTC. This encodes CASTELPPASGNNEQFF. The complete variable domain, with remaining parts taken from reference TRBV7-2 and TRBJ2-1, reads GAGVSQSPSNKVTEKGKDVELRCDPISGHTALYWYRQSLGQGLEFLIYFQGNSAPDKSGLPSDRFSAERTGGSVSTLTIQRTQQEDSAVYLCASTELPPASGNNEQFFGPGTRLTVL.

The V call is TRBV7-2, the J call TRBJ2-1; possible D gene TRBD1, 5 bases. The CDR3 consists of 15 residues. CDR1 is SGHTA and CDR2 is FQGNSA in the germline V gene. Trimming removed 5 bases from V and 8 bases from J, with 19 bases in between. The CDR3 DNA sequence: TGTGCCAGCAGCGAACAGGCCAGCTGGAAGGATGAGCAGTTCTTC. Protein sequence: CASSEQASWKDEQFF. The whole variable domain, remainder taken from reference TRBV7-2 and TRBJ2-1, is GAGVSQSPSNKVTEKGKDVELRCDPISGHTALYWYRQSLGQGLEFLIYFQGNSAPDKSGLPSDRFSAERTGGSVSTLTIQRTQQEDSAVYLCASSEQASWKDEQFFGPGTRLTVL.